Below are 8 T cell receptor beta chains sequenced from a single sample in a study of shared clonotypes between healthy human individuals. TCRdb's copy holds only in-frame clones and misses some; the assay was immunoSEQ multiplex PCR. In the table there are hundreds of thousands of clones, roughly 79% of which are singletons. Sequences were obtained from PBMCs. Receptors were obtained from a woman aged 40 to 55 in good health. Some clones in this sample may be carry-over from other donors' samples.

The chain uses TRBV12-2 and TRBJ2-4; TRBD2, the table's D call, lacks a check against the DNA. TRBV12-2 is a recognized pseudogene. The CDR3 totals 16 residues. In DNA form, the CDR3 reads TGTGCAAGTCGCCCCCCCCCGCGTCTGAGTGGAAACATTCAGTACTTC. Translating it yields CASRPPPRLSGNIQYF.

The V gene is TRBV19, the J gene TRBJ2-1; 12 bases fit TRBD2. CDR3 length equals 19 residues. The germline CDR1 and CDR2 sequences are LNHDA and SQIVND (reference sequence). V dropped 5 bases and J dropped 0; count of bases not matched to a gene: 11. Here the CDR3 DNA reads TGTGCCAGTAGTTTACGGACTAGCGGGATACTTAGCTCCTACAATGAGCAGTTCTTC. The encoded protein is CASSLRTSGILSSYNEQFF. The whole variable domain, remainder taken from reference TRBV19 and TRBJ2-1, is DGGITQSPKYLFRKEGQNVTLSCEQNLNHDAMYWYRQDPGQGLRLIYYSQIVNDFQKGDIAEGYSVSREKKESFPLTVTSAQKNPTAFYLCASSLRTSGILSSYNEQFFGPGTRLTVL.

The genes are TRBV7-2 and TRBJ2-7; 10 positions match TRBD2. The CDR3 has 15 amino acids. Unmatched junction bases numbered 3, after V lost 1 base and J lost 3 bases. From germline, CDR1 is SGHTA and CDR2 FQGNSA. The CDR3 sequence: CASSLESSGSYEQYF. CDR3 DNA sequence: TGTGCCAGCAGCTTAGAGTCTAGCGGGAGCTACGAGCAGTACTTC. The whole variable domain, remainder taken from reference TRBV7-2 and TRBJ2-7, is GAGVSQSPSNKVTEKGKDVELRCDPISGHTALYWYRQSLGQGLEFLIYFQGNSAPDKSGLPSDRFSAERTGGSVSTLTIQRTQQEDSAVYLCASSLESSGSYEQYFGPGTRLTVT.

This chain connects TRBV10-3 to TRBJ1-1; D perhaps matches TRBD1 (5 bases). Trimming pared 2 bases from V and 4 bases from J, leaving 11 bases between. The CDR3 consists of 14 residues. Germline V CDR1 and CDR2: ENHRY, SYGVKD. The CDR3 loop is CAISERGHITEAFF. The CDR3 DNA reads as TGTGCCATCAGTGAGCGCGGACACATCACTGAAGCTTTCTTT.

The chain uses TRBV29-1 and TRBJ2-3; the match to TRBD2 covers 15 bases. CDR3 size: 15 residues. Trimming at V came to 6 bases and at J to 3 bases, leaving 4 bases not matched to a gene. CDR1 is SQVTM and CDR2 is ANQGSEA in the germline V gene. The CDR3 protein is CSVGGTSGRTDTQYF. The CDR3 DNA sequence: TGCAGCGTGGGGGGGACTAGCGGGAGGACAGATACGCAGTATTTT.

This clone was seen only a few times. This chain connects TRBV19 to TRBJ1-3; D is ambiguous. Trimming took 6 bases from V and 0 from J, leaving 6 bases between them. From germline, CDR1 is LNHDA and CDR2 SQIVND (reference sequence). The CDR3 is 13 amino acids. CDR3 sequence (DNA): TGTGCCAGTAGCCCGCCCTCTGGAAACACCATATATTTT. It translates to CASSPPSGNTIYF.

The chain uses TRBV7-2 and TRBJ1-5; D uncertain. CDR3 length: 14 residues. V was clipped by 5 bases and J by 0 bases, with 8 bases between them. Germline CDR1 SGHTA, CDR2 FQGNSA. The CDR3 loop is CASSPQYSNQPQHF. In DNA form, the CDR3 reads TGTGCCAGCAGCCCCCAGTATAGCAATCAGCCCCAGCATTTT.

The genes are TRBV7-9 and TRBJ2-4; 9 nucleotides align to TRBD1. After removal of 1 base from V and 0 bases from J, the junction contained 1 base not matched to a gene. The CDR3 extends over 16 amino acids. Per germline, CDR1 SEHNR and CDR2 FQNEAQ (reference sequence). This chain's CDR3 is CASSLGTGEAKNIQYF. As DNA, the CDR3 is TGTGCCAGCAGCTTAGGGACAGGGGAAGCCAAAAACATTCAGTACTTC. Using reference TRBV7-9 and TRBJ2-4 for the parts outside the CDR3, the full variable domain is DTGVSQNPRHKITKRGQNVTFRCDPISEHNRLYWYRQTLGQGPEFLTYFQNEAQLEKSRLLSDRFSAERPKGSFSTLEIQRTEQGDSAMYLCASSLGTGEAKNIQYFGAGTRLSVL.